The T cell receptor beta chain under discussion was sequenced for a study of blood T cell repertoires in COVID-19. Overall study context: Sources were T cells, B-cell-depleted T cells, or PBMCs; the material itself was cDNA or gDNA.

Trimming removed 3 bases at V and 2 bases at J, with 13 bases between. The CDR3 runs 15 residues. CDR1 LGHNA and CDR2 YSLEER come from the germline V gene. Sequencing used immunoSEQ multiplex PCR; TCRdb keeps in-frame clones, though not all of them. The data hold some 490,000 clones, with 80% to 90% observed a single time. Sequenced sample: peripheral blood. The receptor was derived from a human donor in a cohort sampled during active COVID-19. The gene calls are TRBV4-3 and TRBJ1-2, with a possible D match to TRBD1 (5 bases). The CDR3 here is CASSHFIGANYGYTF. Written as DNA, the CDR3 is TGCGCCAGCAGCCATTTTATAGGGGCCAACTATGGCTACACCTTC.